This T cell receptor beta chain derives from a study of blood T cell repertoires in COVID-19. On the study more broadly: Samples came from the United States, Italy and Spain, spanning acute and convalescent COVID-19. The analysed material was cDNA or gDNA that came from T cells, B-cell-depleted T cells, or PBMCs.

CDR1 LNHDA and CDR2 SQIVND come from the germline V gene (reference sequence). V was pared by 8 bases and J by 3 bases, with 7 bases of the junction left unmatched. This CDR3 spans 13 amino acids. In the authors' methods: It was from reference gene primer amplification that nucleated cell counts were estimated. Profiled with immunoSEQ multiplex PCR; TCRdb holds only in-frame clones, not every one. That table furnishes V, J and clone size, whereas the DNA furnished D and trimming. The sample comprises 100,000 to 130,000 clones, around nine tenths of which are singletons, and less than 1.5% rests with the top ten.

Sequencing used peripheral blood. This receptor was obtained from a woman in her 30s with acute or convalescent COVID-19. This chain links TRBV19 with TRBJ2-7; TRBD1 agrees at 7 bases. The CDR3 sequence is CASGEGGGYEQYF. Written as DNA, the CDR3 is TGTGCCAGTGGAGAAGGGGGCGGCTACGAGCAGTACTTC. The full variable domain, in which reference TRBV19 and TRBJ2-7 provide the parts outside the CDR3, is DGGITQSPKYLFRKEGQNVTLSCEQNLNHDAMYWYRQDPGQGLRLIYYSQIVNDFQKGDIAEGYSVSREKKESFPLTVTSAQKNPTAFYLCASGEGGGYEQYFGPGTRLTVT.